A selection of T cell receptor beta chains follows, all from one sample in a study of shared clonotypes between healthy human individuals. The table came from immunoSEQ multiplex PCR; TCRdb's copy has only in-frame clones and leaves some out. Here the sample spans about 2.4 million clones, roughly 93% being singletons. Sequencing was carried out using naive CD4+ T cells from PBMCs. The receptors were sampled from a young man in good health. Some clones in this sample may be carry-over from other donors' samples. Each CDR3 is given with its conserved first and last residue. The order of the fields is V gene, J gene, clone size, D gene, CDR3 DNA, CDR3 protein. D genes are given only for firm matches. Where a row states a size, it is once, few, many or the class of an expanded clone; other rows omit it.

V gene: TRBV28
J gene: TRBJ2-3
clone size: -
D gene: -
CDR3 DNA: TGTGCCAGTTCTGGGCGCGGGGCCCCTAGCACAGATACGCAGTATTTT
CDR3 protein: CASSGRGAPSTDTQYF

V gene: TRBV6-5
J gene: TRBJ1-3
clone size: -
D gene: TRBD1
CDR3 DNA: TGTGCCAGCAGTTACGCAGTCACAGGGGTCCAGACCATATATTTT
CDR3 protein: CASSYAVTGVQTIYF

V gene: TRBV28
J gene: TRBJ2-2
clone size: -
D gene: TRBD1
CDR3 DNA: TGTGCCAGCATCGGGACAGCGAACACCGGGGAGCTGTTTTTT
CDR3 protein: CASIGTANTGELFF

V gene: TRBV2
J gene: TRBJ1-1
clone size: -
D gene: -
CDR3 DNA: TGTGCCAGCAGGCCCCGGGGGGGGAAAGCTTTCTTT
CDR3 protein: CASRPRGGKAFF

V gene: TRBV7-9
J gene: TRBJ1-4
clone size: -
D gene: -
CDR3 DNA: TGTGCCAGCAGCTTAGCAGACAGCGCGGGTAGTGGTGAAAAACTGTTTTTT
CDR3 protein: CASSLADSAGSGEKLFF

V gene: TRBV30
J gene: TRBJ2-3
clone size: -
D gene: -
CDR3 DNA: TGTGCCTGGTACCGACACATTACAGGAGATACGCAGTATTTT
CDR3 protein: CAWYRHITGDTQYF

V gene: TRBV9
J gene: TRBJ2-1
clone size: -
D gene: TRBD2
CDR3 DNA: TGTGCCAGCAGCCTAGCAGGGACTAACAATGAGCAGTTCTTC
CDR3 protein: CASSLAGTNNEQFF

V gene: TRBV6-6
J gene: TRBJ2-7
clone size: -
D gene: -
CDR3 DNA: TGTGCCAGCAGTGTAGCACCTCCTTTGGGCGAGCAGTACTTC
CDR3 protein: CASSVAPPLGEQYF

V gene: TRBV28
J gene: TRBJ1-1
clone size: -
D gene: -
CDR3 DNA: TGTGCCAGCAGTTTGGGCGGCGCCTTAGCTGAAGCTTTCTTT
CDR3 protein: CASSLGGALAEAFF

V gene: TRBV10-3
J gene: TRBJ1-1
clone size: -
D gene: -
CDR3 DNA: TGTGCCATCAGTGAGCTGGGCGCAAACACTGAAGCTTTCTTT
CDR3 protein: CAISELGANTEAFF

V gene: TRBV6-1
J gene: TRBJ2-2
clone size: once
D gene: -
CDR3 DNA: TGTGCCACCCGGAGACAGGTGATGAACACCGGGGAGCTGTTTTTT
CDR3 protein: CATRRQVMNTGELFF

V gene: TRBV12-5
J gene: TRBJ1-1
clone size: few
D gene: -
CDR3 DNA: TGTGCTAGTGGACCCGGACAGACAGAAGCTTTCTTT
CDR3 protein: CASGPGQTEAFF

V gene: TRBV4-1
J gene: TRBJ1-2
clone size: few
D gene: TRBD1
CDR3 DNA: TGCGCCAGCACCAAAGGTCAGGGACAGAACTATGGCTACACCTTC
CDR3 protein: CASTKGQGQNYGYTF

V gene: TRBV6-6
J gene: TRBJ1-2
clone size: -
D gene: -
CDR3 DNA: TGTGCCAGCAGACTACGACGGGACAACTATGGCTACACCTTC
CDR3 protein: CASRLRRDNYGYTF

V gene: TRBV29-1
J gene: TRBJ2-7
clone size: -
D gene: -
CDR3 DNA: TGCAGCGTTGAAAACAGCAACCCCTACGAGCAGTACTTC
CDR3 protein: CSVENSNPYEQYF

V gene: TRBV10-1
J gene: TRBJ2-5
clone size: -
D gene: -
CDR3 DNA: TGCGCCAGCAGGACGAGACAAAGAGATCAGGTTAGCCAGTACTTC
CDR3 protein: CASRTRQRDQVSQYF

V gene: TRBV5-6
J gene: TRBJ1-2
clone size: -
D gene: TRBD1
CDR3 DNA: TGTGCCAGCAGAAAGGAGGGACAGGACTATGGCTACACCTTC
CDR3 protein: CASRKEGQDYGYTF

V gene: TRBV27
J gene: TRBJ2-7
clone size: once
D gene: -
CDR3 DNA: TGTGCCAGCAGGTTAGGGCGGGCGGGGGCGTGGTACGAGCAGTACTTC
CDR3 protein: CASRLGRAGAWYEQYF

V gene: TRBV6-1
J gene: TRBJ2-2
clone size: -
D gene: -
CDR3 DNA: TGTGCCACCCGAACTCCAGCTGAGAACACCGGGGAGCTGTTTTTT
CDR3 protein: CATRTPAENTGELFF

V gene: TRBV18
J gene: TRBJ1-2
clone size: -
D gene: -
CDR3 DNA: TGTGCCAGCTCACCACGTCACGCCGGAGAGGAGGGCTACACCTTC
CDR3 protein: CASSPRHAGEEGYTF

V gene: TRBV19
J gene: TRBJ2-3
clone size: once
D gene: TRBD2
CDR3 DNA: TGTGCCAGTAGTAGAGCGGGGGTCACAGATACGCAGTATTTT
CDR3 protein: CASSRAGVTDTQYF

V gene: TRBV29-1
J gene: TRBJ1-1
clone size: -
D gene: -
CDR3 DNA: TGCAGCGTTGCCGGCGACATCATAGGGGCTTTCTTT
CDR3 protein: CSVAGDIIGAFF

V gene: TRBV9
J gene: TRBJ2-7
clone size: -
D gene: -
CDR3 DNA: TGTGCCAGCAGCGCGACAGGCTACGAGCAGTACTTC
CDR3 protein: CASSATGYEQYF

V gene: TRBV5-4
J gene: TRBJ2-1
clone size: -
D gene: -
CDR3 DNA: TGTGCCAGCAGTCGGTCAACCGCCGAAGGTGAGCAGTTCTTC
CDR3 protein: CASSRSTAEGEQFF

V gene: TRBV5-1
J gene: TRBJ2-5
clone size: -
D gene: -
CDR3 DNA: TGCGCCAGCAGCCTGACTCCCCTGGGCGAGACCCAGTACTTC
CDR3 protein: CASSLTPLGETQYF

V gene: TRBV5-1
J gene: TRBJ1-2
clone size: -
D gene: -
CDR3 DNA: TGCGCCAGCAGCGACGGGACATCAGGCTATGGCTACACCTTC
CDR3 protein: CASSDGTSGYGYTF

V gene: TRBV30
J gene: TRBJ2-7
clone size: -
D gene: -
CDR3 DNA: TGTGCCTGGAGTCCCTCTCACGAGCAGTACTTC
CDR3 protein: CAWSPSHEQYF

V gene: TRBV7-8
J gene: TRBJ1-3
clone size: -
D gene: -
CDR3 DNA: TGTGCCAGCAGCCCCGGTGGAGGGGTGGGAAACACCATATATTTT
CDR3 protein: CASSPGGGVGNTIYF

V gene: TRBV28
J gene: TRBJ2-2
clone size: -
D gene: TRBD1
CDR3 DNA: TGTGCCAGCAGTCGAGGGGGCGATTGGGACACCGGGGAGCTGTTTTTT
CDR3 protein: CASSRGGDWDTGELFF

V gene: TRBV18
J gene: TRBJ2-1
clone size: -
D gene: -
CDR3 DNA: TGTGCCAGCTCGCCAGGTCCTCTAATCTACAATGAGCAGTTCTTC
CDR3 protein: CASSPGPLIYNEQFF

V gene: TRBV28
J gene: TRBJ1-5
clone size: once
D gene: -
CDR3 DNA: TGTGCCAGCAGTTTATGGGCACCGATCAATCAGCCCCAGCATTTT
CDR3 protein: CASSLWAPINQPQHF

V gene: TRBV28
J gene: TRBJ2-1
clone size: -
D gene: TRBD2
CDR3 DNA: TGTGCCAGCAGTTTATTAGGTACTAGCGAAAGAACACAGTTCTTC
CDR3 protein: CASSLLGTSERTQFF

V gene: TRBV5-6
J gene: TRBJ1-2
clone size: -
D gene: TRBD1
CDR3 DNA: TGTGCCAGCAGCTTAAAGCCGGGACAGAACTATCGGGGCTACACCTTC
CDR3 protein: CASSLKPGQNYRGYTF

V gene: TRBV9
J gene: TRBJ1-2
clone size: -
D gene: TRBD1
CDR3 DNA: TGTGCCAGCAGCGCGACCGGGACAGGGGTCTATGGCTACACCTTC
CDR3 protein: CASSATGTGVYGYTF

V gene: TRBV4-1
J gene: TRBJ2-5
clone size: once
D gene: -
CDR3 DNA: TGCGCCAGCAGCCGCTGGCTCCAAGAGACCCAGTACTTC
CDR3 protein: CASSRWLQETQYF

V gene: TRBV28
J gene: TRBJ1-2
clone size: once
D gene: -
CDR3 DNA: TGTGCCAGCCTGGGGTTGGTCAACTATGGCTACACCTTC
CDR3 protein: CASLGLVNYGYTF

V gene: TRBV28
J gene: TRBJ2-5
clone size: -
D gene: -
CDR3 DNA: TGTGCCAGCAGGTGGGGAGGGGGCGAGGAGACCCAGTACTTC
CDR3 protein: CASRWGGGEETQYF